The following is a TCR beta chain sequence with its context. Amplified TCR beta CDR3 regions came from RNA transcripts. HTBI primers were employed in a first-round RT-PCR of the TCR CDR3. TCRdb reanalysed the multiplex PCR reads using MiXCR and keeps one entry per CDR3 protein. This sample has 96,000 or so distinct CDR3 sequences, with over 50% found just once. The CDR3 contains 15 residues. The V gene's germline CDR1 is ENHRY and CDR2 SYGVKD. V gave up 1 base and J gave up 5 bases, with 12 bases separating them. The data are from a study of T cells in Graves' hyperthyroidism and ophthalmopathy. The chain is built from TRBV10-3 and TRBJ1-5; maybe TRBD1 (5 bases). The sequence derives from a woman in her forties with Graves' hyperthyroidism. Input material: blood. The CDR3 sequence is CAISEWGLEDQPQHF. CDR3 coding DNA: TGTGCCATCAGTGAGTGGGGGTTAGAGGATCAGCCCCAGCATTTT.